This T cell receptor beta chain emerged from a study of CD8 T cells in ankylosing spondylitis. The study's findings and limits: Made up of under 10 highly homologous variants, a TCR beta motif appeared characteristic of ankylosing spondylitis blood. Previous work reported some of these motif variants in the synovial fluid and blood of reactive arthritis. Within matched ankylosing spondylitis synovial fluid, disease-linked clones were reportedly significantly enriched. Disease-associated clones were CD8+ and fairly uncommon in peripheral blood.

Trimming pared 4 bases from V and 0 bases from J, leaving 21 bases between. CDR1 MNHEY and CDR2 SVGAGI come from the germline V gene. The CDR3 runs to 19 residues. TCRdb recomputed calls from the 5' RACE reads with MiXCR, one row per CDR3 protein. The sample has fewer than 400,000 distinct CDR3 sequences; approximately 20% are singletons. For this clonotype: Its specificity is unknown.

Input material: blood, either unsorted or a sorted T cell fraction (not recorded which). The TCR sequence derives from a male donor with ankylosing spondylitis. The chain carries TRBV6-5 and TRBJ1-4; D is perhaps TRBD1 (5 bases). DNA for the CDR3: TGTGCCAGCAGTTGGGGTCGAGGGGAAATCCCAGCAACTAATGAAAAACTGTTTTTT. Translating gives CASSWGRGEIPATNEKLFF.